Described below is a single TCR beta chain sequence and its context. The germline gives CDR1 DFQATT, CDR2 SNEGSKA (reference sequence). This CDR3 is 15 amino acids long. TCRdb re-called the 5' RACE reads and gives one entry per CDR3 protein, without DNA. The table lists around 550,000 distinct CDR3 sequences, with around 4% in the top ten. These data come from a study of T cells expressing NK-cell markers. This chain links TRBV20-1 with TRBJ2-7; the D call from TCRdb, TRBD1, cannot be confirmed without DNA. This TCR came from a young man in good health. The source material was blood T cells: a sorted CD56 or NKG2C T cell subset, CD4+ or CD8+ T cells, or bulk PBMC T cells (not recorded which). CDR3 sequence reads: CSARILTGSPYEQYF.